The present TCR beta chain was sequenced within a study of human T cells and chemical hapten exposure. Library preparation tagged each individual cDNA molecule with a unique molecular identifier. TCRdb analysed the RACE reads with MiXCR anew, one entry per CDR3 protein. The sample lists about 85,000 distinct CDR3 sequences, about 9.9% occurring once. At least ten counts were recorded for this clonotype. Trimming removed 1 base from V and 4 bases from J, with 8 bases in between. CDR3 size: 14 residues. The time point was: patch test 2, 6 weeks after DPC sensitization. Treatment described: therapeutic diphenylcyclopropenone sensitization with weekly scalp DPC.

The chain has TRBV12-3 or TRBV12-4 and TRBJ1-5; D not certain. This sequence was found in a man aged 18 to 29 with alopecia areata. Some clones in this sample may be carry-over from other donors' samples. Sequencing was performed on whole blood, taken in connection with sensitization to the hapten diphenylcyclopropenone (DPC). The CDR3 is CASSLGTVNQPQHF. In nucleotides, the CDR3 is TGTGCCAGCAGTTTAGGGACGGTAAATCAGCCCCAGCATTTT.